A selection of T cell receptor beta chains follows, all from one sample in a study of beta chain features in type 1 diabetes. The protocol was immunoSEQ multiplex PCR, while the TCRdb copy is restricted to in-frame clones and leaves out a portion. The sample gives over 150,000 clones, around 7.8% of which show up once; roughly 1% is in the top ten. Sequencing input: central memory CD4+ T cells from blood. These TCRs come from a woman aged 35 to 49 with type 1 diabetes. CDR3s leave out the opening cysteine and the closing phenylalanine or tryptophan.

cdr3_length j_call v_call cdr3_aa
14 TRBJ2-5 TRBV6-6 ASSIPPGTGGETQY
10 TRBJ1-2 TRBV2 ASSTTSYGYT
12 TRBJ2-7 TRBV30 AWSVGQSNDEQY
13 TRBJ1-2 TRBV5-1 ASSLGGDSFYGYT
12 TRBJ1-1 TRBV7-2 ASSPRGRNTEAF
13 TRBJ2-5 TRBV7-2 ASEGGVYGQETQY
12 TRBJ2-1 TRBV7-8 ASSLVPGQGGEF
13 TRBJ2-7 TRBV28 ASSSGLATSYEQY
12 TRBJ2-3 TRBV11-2 ASSPGIGTDTQY
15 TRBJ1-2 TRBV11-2 ASSSQTRRGPTYGYT
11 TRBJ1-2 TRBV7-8 ASSFRENYGYT
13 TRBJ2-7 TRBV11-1 ASSVSGTSSYEQY
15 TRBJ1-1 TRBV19 ASSLRGQGFVGTEAF
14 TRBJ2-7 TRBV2 ASSYSSGGYSYEQY
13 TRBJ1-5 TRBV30 AWSGDRVGNQPQH
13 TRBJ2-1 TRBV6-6 ASSYGLAGENEQF
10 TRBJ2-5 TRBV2 ASSADQETQY
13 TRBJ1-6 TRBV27 ASSSRTGGGSPLH
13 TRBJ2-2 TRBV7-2 ASSPNQAYSGELF
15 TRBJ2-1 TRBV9 ASSVGQGTSGYNEQF
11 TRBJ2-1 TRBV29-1 SVVSGRIDEQF
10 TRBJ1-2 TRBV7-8 ASTSTGEGYT
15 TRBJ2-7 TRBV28 ASSTRGLAGALYEQY
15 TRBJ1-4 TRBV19 ASSRDSSLFGDEKLF
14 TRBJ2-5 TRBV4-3 ASSQGTPGEGETQY
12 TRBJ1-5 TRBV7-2 ASSLGDRSQPQH
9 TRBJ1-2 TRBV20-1 SATLGGGYT
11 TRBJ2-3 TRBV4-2 ASSQDQLDTQY
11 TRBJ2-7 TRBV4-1 ASSQPASGEQY
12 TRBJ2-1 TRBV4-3 ASGRASSYNEQF
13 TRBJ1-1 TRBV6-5 ASSRGQGLYAEAF
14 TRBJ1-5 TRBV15 ATSRAPGQGFQPQH
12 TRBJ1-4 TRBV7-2 ASSSLWGHEKLF
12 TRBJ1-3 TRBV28 ASDDRSSGNTIY
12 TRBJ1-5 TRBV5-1 ASSNGQIGQPQH
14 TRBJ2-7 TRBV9 ASSPLGGLASDEQY
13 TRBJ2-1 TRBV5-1 ASSSSGTSYNEQF
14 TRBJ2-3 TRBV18 ASSYGWDRLTDTQY
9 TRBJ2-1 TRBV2 ASSGFNEQF
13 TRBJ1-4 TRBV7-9 ASSSTDRRTEKLF
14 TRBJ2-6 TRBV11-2 ASSLGGLTGANVLT
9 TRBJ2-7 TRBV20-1 SARQGNEQY
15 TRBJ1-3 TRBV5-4 ASSSPAERGFRNTIY
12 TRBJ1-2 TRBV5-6 ASSAYNRGQGYT
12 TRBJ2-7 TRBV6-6 ASILGGSGYEQY
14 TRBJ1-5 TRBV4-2 ASSQEPGEGNQPQH
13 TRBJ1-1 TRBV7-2 ASSLGGKMNTEAF
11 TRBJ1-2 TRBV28 ASSLGTDYGYT
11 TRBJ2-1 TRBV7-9 ASSSRWGDEQF